Below, one T cell receptor beta chain is given with its context. The target antigen is unknown. Germline-derived CDR1 and CDR2 are MNHEY and SVGAGI. V was trimmed by 6 bases and J by 3 bases, leaving 11 bases between them. The length of the CDR3 is 14 residues. The sample comes from a study of CD4+ T cells in melanoma. Study outcomes and limitations: In melanoma, neoantigen-specific CD4+ T cells reportedly differed in differentiation state. CD8+ T cell, macrophage and B cell function reportedly correlated with neoantigen-specific CD4+ T cells.

Generated by immunoSEQ multiplex PCR, the TCRdb table keeps only in-frame clones and is missing some. The table shows about 140,000 clones, with around 90% occurring only once. The gene calls are TRBV6-5 and TRBJ2-2, with D possibly matching TRBD1 (6 bases). The sequence came from a human donor with melanoma. The CDR3 reads CASRTGIDTGELFF. CDR3 DNA: TGTGCCAGCAGGACAGGTATCGACACCGGGGAGCTGTTTTTT.